A single sample gave rise to the 27 T cell receptor beta chains below, sequenced in a study of blood T cell repertoires in COVID-19. Libraries were prepared by immunoSEQ multiplex PCR; TCRdb keeps only in-frame clonotypes and omits some of them. The sample yields some 90,000 clones, approximately 86% seen once. Sequenced: peripheral blood. Receptors originate from a man between 65 and 85 years old with active or convalescent COVID-19.

The V and J genes are TRBV19 and TRBJ2-6; TRBD2 matches 11 bases. Germline V gene sequence: CDR1 LNHDA, CDR2 SQIVND (reference sequence). V gave up 7 bases and J gave up 2 bases; unmatched junction bases: 10. The CDR3 extends over 18 amino acids. The CDR3: CASTVILAGVPGANVLTF. As DNA, the CDR3 is TGTGCCAGTACCGTAATACTAGCGGGGGTCCCTGGGGCCAACGTCCTGACTTTC.

CDR3 amino acids: CASSEGGSGEAYGYTF. CDR3 nucleotide sequence: TGTGCCAGCAGTGAAGGAGGGAGCGGGGAGGCCTATGGCTACACCTTC. The chain carries TRBV6-1 and TRBJ1-2; D remains unclear. V lost 1 base and J 4 bases, leaving 16 bases between the germline ends. This CDR3 has 16 amino acids. CDR1 and CDR2 (germline): MNHNS, SASEGT.

The V gene is TRBV7-2, the J gene TRBJ1-6; TRBD1 is a possible D gene (6 bases). Looked up from germline, CDR1 is SGHTA and CDR2 is FQGNSA. V dropped 1 base and J dropped 7 bases, with 11 bases sitting between them. The CDR3 totals 15 residues. The CDR3 DNA follows: TGTGCCAGCAGCTTAGAGGGACAAAAAAATTCACCCCTCCACTTT. Translating gives CASSLEGQKNSPLHF.

The gene calls are TRBV7-9 and TRBJ2-7; the D gene is possibly TRBD1 (6 bases). The CDR3 spans 15 residues. Germline V gene lookup returns CDR1 SEHNR and CDR2 FQNEAQ (reference sequence). Trimming took off 3 bases at V and 2 bases at J, with 14 bases between the two ends. CDR3: CASSFSQGGTYEQYF. CDR3 nucleotide sequence: TGTGCCAGCAGCTTCTCACAGGGCGGCACCTACGAGCAGTACTTC.

The CDR3: CASSLGRLGSHGYTF. CDR3 sequence (DNA): TGTGCCAGCAGCTTGGGTCGTTTGGGGAGTCATGGCTACACCTTC. The V gene is TRBV5-8, the J gene TRBJ1-2; D is ambiguous. V was shortened by 0 bases and J by 6 bases, with 15 bases between the two germline ends. The CDR3 runs to 15 residues. Germline V gene sequence: CDR1 SGHTS, CDR2 YDEGEE.

The genes are TRBV11-3 and TRBJ2-7; 7 nucleotides line up with TRBD1. Germline V gene lookup returns CDR1 SGHNT and CDR2 YENEEA. The CDR3 has 14 amino acids. Trimming removed 5 bases from V and 9 bases from J; junction bases left unmatched: 13. In nucleotides, the CDR3 is TGTGCCAGCAGCCCGGGACAGCGTTTAGAAGGGCAGTACTTC. Encoded protein: CASSPGQRLEGQYF.

The rearrangement links TRBV5-1 to TRBJ1-4; 8 bases align to TRBD1. Germline-derived CDR1 and CDR2 are SGHRS and YFSETQ. The CDR3 spans 16 residues. V lost 4 bases to trimming and J lost 0 bases; unmatched junction nucleotides: 5. As DNA, the CDR3 is TGCGCCAGCAGCGTCGGGACAGGCACAACTAATGAAAAACTGTTTTTT. Residues: CASSVGTGTTNEKLFF.

This chain connects TRBV7-9 to TRBJ1-5; a possible D gene is TRBD1 (5 bases). Germline-derived CDR1 and CDR2 are SEHNR and FQNEAQ (reference sequence). Trimming stripped 5 bases from V and 6 bases from J, with 17 bases between. The CDR3 runs 15 residues. CDR3 loop: CASSRGEVGSQPQHF. The CDR3 nucleotides read TGTGCCAGCAGCCGGGGGGAGGTCGGTAGTCAGCCCCAGCATTTT.

This chain uses TRBV3-1 (or the pseudogene TRBV3-2) with TRBJ2-3; D is uncertain. V dropped 4 bases and J dropped 0 bases, with 8 bases sitting between them. The CDR3 is 14 amino acids. Germline V CDR1 and CDR2: LGHDT, YNNKEL (reference sequence). The CDR3 is CASSPRTSTDTQYF. CDR3 nucleotide sequence: TGTGCCAGCAGCCCTCGAACTAGCACAGATACGCAGTATTTT.

V gene TRBV5-4 combines with J gene TRBJ2-3; the D is unclear. This CDR3 has 15 amino acids. The V end was cut by 4 bases, the J end by 0 bases, with 12 bases between. Germline CDR1 is SGHNT and CDR2 is YYREEE (reference sequence). The CDR3 loop reads CASSVTFTSTDTQYF. The CDR3 bases are TGTGCCAGCAGCGTGACATTTACTAGCACAGATACGCAGTATTTT.

This rearrangement joins TRBV6-5 to TRBJ1-1; D is unresolved. The CDR3 spans 13 residues. With 6 bases removed from V and 0 bases from J, the gap between germline ends came to 8 bases. Germline loops: CDR1 MNHEY, CDR2 SVGAGI. CDR3 coding DNA: TGTGCCAGCAGAGAGCGATTGAACACTGAAGCTTTCTTT. Its translation is CASRERLNTEAFF.

The gene calls are TRBV4-2 and TRBJ2-7; 9 nucleotides agree with TRBD2. The CDR3 extends over 15 amino acids. V dropped 1 base and J dropped 3; count of bases not matched to a gene: 4. Per the germline V gene, CDR1 is LGHNA and CDR2 is YNFKEQ. The CDR3 region has the DNA TGTGCCAGCAGCCAAGCTGCTAGCGGGGTCTACGAGCAGTACTTC. This gives the protein CASSQAASGVYEQYF.

This clone was counted a few times. The rearrangement links TRBV19 to TRBJ2-1, with 10 bases matching TRBD1. With 2 bases clipped from V and 3 bases from J, the junction kept 16 bases outside the gene matches. Looked up from germline, CDR1 is LNHDA and CDR2 is SQIVND (reference sequence). CDR3 size: 20 residues. The CDR3 protein is CASSISRGQGTRFGYNEQFF. In DNA, the CDR3 is TGTGCCAGTAGTATAAGTCGGGGACAGGGGACCCGTTTCGGCTACAATGAGCAGTTCTTC.

The chain combines TRBV12-3 or TRBV12-4 with TRBJ1-5; D unclear. CDR3 size: 12 residues. The V end lost 6 bases, the J end lost 6 bases, and 9 bases lay between the germline ends. CDR3 residues: CASRNAGQPQHF. As DNA, the CDR3 is TGTGCCAGCAGAAACGCGGGTCAGCCCCAGCATTTT.

This clone was found once. V is TRBV5-4 and J is TRBJ2-7; a possible D gene is TRBD2 (6 bases). The CDR3 has 15 amino acids. Trimming pared 0 bases from V and 4 bases from J, leaving 14 bases between. Germline loops: CDR1 SGHNT, CDR2 YYREEE (reference sequence). In DNA, the CDR3 is TGTGCCAGCAGCTTGGACGGCGGGGCGAGGTACGAGCAGTACTTC. Its protein product is CASSLDGGARYEQYF.

This sequence joins TRBV12-3 or TRBV12-4 and TRBJ2-1; maybe TRBD1 (6 bases). V lost 8 bases and J 7 bases, leaving 9 bases between the germline ends. This CDR3 has 11 amino acids. CDR3 protein: CASVRGNEQFF. The CDR3 region has the DNA TGTGCCAGCGTGAGGGGGAATGAGCAGTTCTTC.

Only one count was recorded for this clone. The chain combines TRBV19 with TRBJ2-3; TRBD2 might be the D (6 bases). Trimming removed 4 bases at V and 10 bases at J, with 15 bases between. The germline V gene encodes CDR1 LNHDA and CDR2 SQIVND (reference sequence). This CDR3 has 13 residues. CDR3 protein: CASSRLGGDAQYF. The CDR3 nucleotides read TGTGCCAGTAGTAGACTTGGCGGGGACGCGCAGTATTTT.

V gene TRBV3-1 (or the pseudogene TRBV3-2) combines with J gene TRBJ1-1; 7 nucleotides align to TRBD1. After removal of 6 bases from V and 1 base from J, the junction contained 2 bases not matched to a gene. Germline V lookup: CDR1 LGHDT, CDR2 YNNKEL (reference sequence). The CDR3 sequence is 13 residues long. The CDR3 DNA follows: TGTGCCAGCAGACAGGGGCCGAACACTGAAGCTTTCTTT. This sequence encodes CASRQGPNTEAFF.

The table lists this clone with many counts. The chain is built from TRBV7-9 and TRBJ2-3; D call uncertain. V was trimmed by 7 bases and J by 0 bases, leaving 11 bases between them. The CDR3 has 14 residues. Per germline, CDR1 SEHNR and CDR2 FQNEAQ (reference sequence). The CDR3 sequence is CASTKESSTDTQYF. The CDR3 coding sequence is TGTGCCAGCACGAAAGAATCTAGCACAGATACGCAGTATTTT.

In its sample, this clone was seen a few times. V is TRBV14 and J is TRBJ1-1; 9 nucleotides agree with TRBD1. The trim removed 0 bases at V and 11 bases at J, leaving 10 bases unmatched. Per germline, CDR1 SGHDN and CDR2 FVKESK. This CDR3 spans 15 amino acids. CDR3 region: CASSQESRPTGGAFF. The CDR3 DNA reads TGTGCCAGCAGCCAAGAATCAAGGCCGACAGGGGGGGCTTTCTTT.

This chain connects TRBV20-1 to TRBJ1-6, with a possible D match to TRBD1 (6 bases). Trimming took 3 bases from V and 3 from J, leaving 12 bases between them. The CDR3 extends over 15 amino acids. The V gene's germline CDR1 is DFQATT and CDR2 SNEGSKA (reference sequence). For the CDR3, the DNA is TGCAGTGCTAGTGGGGGCACCGACTATAATTCACCCCTCCACTTT. Its translation: CSASGGTDYNSPLHF.

This sequence joins TRBV3-1 (or the pseudogene TRBV3-2) and TRBJ1-1; D unresolved. The germline CDR1 and CDR2 sequences are LGHDT and YNNKEL (reference sequence). V was pared by 4 bases and J by 0 bases, with 9 bases between. This CDR3 has 14 amino acids. The CDR3 reads CASSRGQLNTEAFF. The CDR3 region has the DNA TGTGCCAGCAGCCGTGGTCAGTTGAACACTGAAGCTTTCTTT.

This clone was observed a handful of times. This chain connects TRBV2 to TRBJ2-4; tentative D call: TRBD1 (6 bases). Trimming removed 6 bases from V and 1 base from J, with 16 bases in between. The germline CDR1 and CDR2 sequences are SNHLY and FYNNEI. This CDR3 region has 16 residues. The CDR3 spells CASSGDGDIAKNIQYF. The CDR3 nucleotides are TGTGCCAGCAGCGGAGATGGGGACATCGCCAAAAACATTCAGTACTTC.

V usage is TRBV2 and J usage is TRBJ1-4; 8 nucleotides agree with TRBD1. The J segment lost 7 bases and the V segment lost 6 bases, leaving 7 bases of the junction unmatched. Germline V gene sequence: CDR1 SNHLY, CDR2 FYNNEI. The CDR3 extends over 14 amino acids. The CDR3 sequence: CASRLDRAGEKLFF. The CDR3 DNA is TGTGCCAGCAGGTTGGACAGGGCGGGTGAAAAACTGTTTTTT.

The chain recombines TRBV4-2 with TRBJ2-7, with 10 bases fitting TRBD2. The CDR3 extends over 17 amino acids. Germline assignment: CDR1 LGHNA and CDR2 YNFKEQ. The V gene end was trimmed by 0 bases and the J gene end by 3 bases; junction bases not matched to a gene: 8. The DNA of the CDR3 is TGTGCCAGCAGCCAAGAGTCACGGGCTAGCGGGGGCTACGAGCAGTACTTC. It codes for CASSQESRASGGYEQYF.

The chain employs TRBV5-1 and TRBJ1-6; unclear D gene. V was shortened by 0 bases and J by 7 bases, with 8 bases between the two germline ends. This CDR3 is 14 amino acids long. Germline V gene sequence: CDR1 SGHRS, CDR2 YFSETQ. CDR3 coding DNA: TGCGCCAGCAGCTTGGGACACCAAAATTCACCCCTCCACTTT. Translated, it gives CASSLGHQNSPLHF.

This chain uses TRBV20-1 with TRBJ2-7; possibly TRBD2 for D (7 bases). The ends were cut back, 3 bases at V and 2 bases at J, with 11 bases in the middle. CDR1 and CDR2 (germline): DFQATT, SNEGSKA (reference sequence). This CDR3 is built from 13 residues. CDR3 sequence (DNA): TGCAGTGCTAGTAGGGGGGGGGCCTACGAGCAGTACTTC. Amino acid sequence: CSASRGGAYEQYF.